Listed below are T cell receptor beta chains from one sample, sequenced in a study of sequential checkpoint blockade in melanoma. Clones were sequenced by immunoSEQ multiplex PCR, and TCRdb holds only the in-frame ones, with some missing. The data hold under 2,500 clones, with about a sixth observed a single time. Specimen: tumor tissue (inferred from file names), collected from a patient given nivolumab and ipilimumab in sequence. The receptors were gathered from a human donor with melanoma. CDR3s include the opening cysteine and the closing phenylalanine or tryptophan. D genes are given only for firm matches. A clone size is listed for some rows: how often the clone was seen (once, few, many), or a class if it is expanded.

abundance	v_gene	j_gene	d_gene	CDR3nt	CDR3aa
large	TRBV11-3	TRBJ2-1	TRBD1	TGTGCCAGCAGCCTAATTGGACAGGGGTCATACAATGAGCAGTTCTTC	CASSLIGQGSYNEQFF
.	TRBV6-8	TRBJ2-7	TRBD1	TGTGCCAGCAGTTCAGACCTGACGGGACAGGGTTACGAGCAGTACTTC	CASSSDLTGQGYEQYF
many	TRBV12-5	TRBJ1-1	TRBD1	TGTGCCAGCGGCCCGACAGGGGGGGGAATTAACACTGAAGCTTTCTTT	CASGPTGGGINTEAFF
few	TRBV9	TRBJ2-2	.	TGTGCCAGCACCTCGAGAACCTCGAACACCGGGGAGCTGTTTTTT	CASTSRTSNTGELFF
few	TRBV6-7	TRBJ2-1	TRBD2	TGTGCCAGCACGGGGGGTAATGAGCAGTTCTTC	CASTGGNEQFF
medium-sized	TRBV11-3	TRBJ1-3	TRBD1	TGTGCCAGCAGCCGGGAGGGGGCGGCTGGAAACACCATATATTTT	CASSREGAAGNTIYF
.	TRBV19	TRBJ1-5	.	TGTGCCAGTAGCCCCTATAGCAATCAGCCCCAGCATTTT	CASSPYSNQPQHF
.	TRBV5-1	TRBJ1-6	TRBD1	TGCGCCAGCAGCGCGGGACAGCCTGGGAGCTCCTATAATTCACCCCTCCACTTT	CASSAGQPGSSYNSPLHF
.	TRBV25-1	TRBJ2-2	.	TGTGCCAGCAGCCCGAATTACGGGGAGCTGTTTTTT	CASSPNYGELFF
.	TRBV6-8	TRBJ2-1	.	TGTGCCAGCAGTTCGGTCTACAATGAGCAGTTCTTC	CASSSVYNEQFF
medium-sized	TRBV9	TRBJ1-4	.	TGTGCCAGCAGCGTAGCTGATGGATTTGAAAAACTGTTTTTT	CASSVADGFEKLFF
few	TRBV9	TRBJ1-3	TRBD1	TGTGCCAGCAGCGTGGGACAGGGTGACACCATATATTTT	CASSVGQGDTIYF
many	TRBV11-3	TRBJ2-1	.	TGTGCCAGCAGCTTAACCCCCCGGCCTAGCTCCTACAATGAGCAGTTCTTC	CASSLTPRPSSYNEQFF
.	TRBV19	TRBJ1-2	.	TGTGCCAGCGACCGAGTTTTTTCGAGTGGCTACACCTTC	CASDRVFSSGYTF
many	TRBV9	TRBJ1-2	TRBD1	TGTGCCAGCAGCAGCAGGACAGGTGGAATTGGGGCTAACTATGGCTACACCTTC	CASSSRTGGIGANYGYTF
few	TRBV18	TRBJ1-4	.	TGTGCCAGCTCACCCGGTCTGGGAGTCGGAGAAAAACTGTTTTTT	CASSPGLGVGEKLFF
medium-sized	TRBV6-8	TRBJ1-1	.	TGTGCCAGCAGTTACTCGAAGAACACTGAAGCTTTCTTT	CASSYSKNTEAFF
medium-sized	TRBV6-8	TRBJ1-1	.	TGTGCCAGCAGTTACGCCCTGGGCGTGTTGTCTGAAGCTTTCTTT	CASSYALGVLSEAFF
.	TRBV19	TRBJ2-3	TRBD2	TGTGCCAGTAGTGCGAGCGGGGGGGCTTGGGCAGATACGCAGTATTTT	CASSASGGAWADTQYF
.	TRBV18	TRBJ1-3	.	TGTGCCAGCTCACCACTGGGGCAAGACTCTGGAAACACCATATATTTT	CASSPLGQDSGNTIYF
many	TRBV4-1	TRBJ1-6	TRBD1	TGCGCCAGCAGCCTACAACAGGGGGCGGGCAATTCACCCCTCCACTTT	CASSLQQGAGNSPLHF
medium-sized	TRBV28	TRBJ1-2	TRBD1	TGTGCCAGCAATTCACAGGGGGCGCGTAACTATGGCTACACCTTC	CASNSQGARNYGYTF
few	TRBV12-5	TRBJ2-1	TRBD1	TGTGCCAGCATGGAAGAGACAGGGGGGTACAGGAATGAGCAGTTCTTC	CASMEETGGYRNEQFF
.	TRBV6-8	TRBJ2-2	TRBD2	TGTGCCAGCGAACGGGGGGATTGGTCCGGGGAGCTGTTTTTT	CASERGDWSGELFF
.	TRBV5-1	TRBJ1-4	.	TGCGCCAGCAGCCCAAGGGGGGGAGATGAAAAACTGTTTTTT	CASSPRGGDEKLFF
medium-sized	TRBV11-3	TRBJ1-4	TRBD1	TGTGCCAGCAGCCAAGGCCGGGACAGCGGTCGTGGTGAAAAACTGTTTTTT	CASSQGRDSGRGEKLFF
few	TRBV12-5	TRBJ2-1	TRBD1	TGTGCTAGTGCCCCAGGGGGCGAGCAGTTCTTC	CASAPGGEQFF
.	TRBV18	TRBJ1-3	TRBD1	TGTGCCAGCTCACCACCGGGCGGGACAGCTGGAAACACCATATATTTT	CASSPPGGTAGNTIYF
.	TRBV19	TRBJ2-2	TRBD1	TGTGCCAGTAGTATGGGGCGGGCAGGGGGCGCGAGCACCGGGGAGCTGTTTTTT	CASSMGRAGGASTGELFF
.	TRBV6-8	TRBJ2-4	.	TGTGCCATCAGTCCAAACCCGACAGATAGTCAGTACTTC	CAISPNPTDSQYF
.	TRBV10-2	TRBJ1-3	TRBD1	TGCGCCAGCAGTGAGGACAGGGCGAACACCATATATTTT	CASSEDRANTIYF
many	TRBV11-3	TRBJ2-6	TRBD2	TGTGCCAGCAGCTTTGGGACTAGCGGGGGTACTGGGGCCAACGTCCTGACTTTC	CASSFGTSGGTGANVLTF
few	TRBV9	TRBJ2-3	TRBD2	TGTGCCAGCAGCGTAGCTGGGCTAGCGGGGACCACAGATACGCAGTATTTT	CASSVAGLAGTTDTQYF
few	TRBV11-3	TRBJ2-2	.	TGTGCCAGCAGCATGACCGCGAACACCGGGGAGCTGTTTTTT	CASSMTANTGELFF
medium-sized	TRBV11-3	TRBJ2-3	.	TGTGCCAGCAGCCGAACTAGAGGGGGCACAGATACGCAGTATTTT	CASSRTRGGTDTQYF
.	TRBV12-5	TRBJ2-2	.	TGTGCTAGTGGTTTGGTACTTGGGGGTTGGAACACCGGGGAGCTGTTTTTT	CASGLVLGGWNTGELFF
.	TRBV19	TRBJ2-1	TRBD1	TGTGCCAGTAGGAGACCGGGACAGGGGGTCTATGAGCAGTTCTTC	CASRRPGQGVYEQFF
.	TRBV14	TRBJ1-1	.	TGTGCCAGCAGCCACGCCCCGACCGAAGCTTTCTTT	CASSHAPTEAFF
medium-sized	TRBV9	TRBJ1-2	TRBD1	TGTGCCAGCAGTGAGGGGGACAGTGGCTACACCTTC	CASSEGDSGYTF
medium-sized	TRBV11-3	TRBJ2-3	.	TGTGCCAGCAGCCTAGAGGGGACCACAGATACGCAGTATTTT	CASSLEGTTDTQYF
many	TRBV11-3	TRBJ2-3	.	TGTGCCAGCAGCCCGAACCCCGGGGCAGATACGCAGTATTTT	CASSPNPGADTQYF
.	TRBV9	TRBJ2-1	.	TGTGCCAGCAGCGCAAGACTCGACCGCAATGAGCAGTTCTTC	CASSARLDRNEQFF
few	TRBV7-7	TRBJ2-1	TRBD2	TGTGCCAGCAGCTTAGGATTTTCGGGGGGGCTCTACAATGAGCAGTTCTTC	CASSLGFSGGLYNEQFF
.	TRBV5-1	TRBJ1-3	.	TGCGCCAGCAGCTTGACAGGCTCTGGAAACACCATATATTTT	CASSLTGSGNTIYF
.	TRBV5-1	TRBJ1-3	.	TGCGCCAGCAGCTCGCAACCCAGGAGCTCTGGAAACACCATATATTTT	CASSSQPRSSGNTIYF
medium-sized	TRBV11-3	TRBJ1-2	.	TGTGCCAGCAGCACACCGGGGGTAGGGGATGGCTACACCTTC	CASSTPGVGDGYTF
few	TRBV10-2	TRBJ1-5	.	TGCGCCAGCAGTAAGGGACAAAATCAGCCCCAGCATTTT	CASSKGQNQPQHF
medium-sized	TRBV11-3	TRBJ1-3	.	TGTGCCAGCAGCTTCACAGGGATTTCTGGAAACACCATATATTTT	CASSFTGISGNTIYF
medium-sized	TRBV11-3	TRBJ2-7	.	TGTGCCAGCAGCCACGACGGGGGCTCCTACGAGCAGTACTTC	CASSHDGGSYEQYF
medium-sized	TRBV11-3	TRBJ1-5	.	TGTGCCAGCAGCTTATACCACGCCGGGGGCCAGCCCCAGCATTTT	CASSLYHAGGQPQHF
large	TRBV6-8	TRBJ2-5	TRBD1	TGTGCCAGACGGGACAGGACCCAAGAGACCCAGTACTTC	CARRDRTQETQYF
medium-sized	TRBV4-1	TRBJ2-7	TRBD1	TGCGCCAGCAGCCACCACACGGACAGGTGGGAGCAGTACTTC	CASSHHTDRWEQYF
few	TRBV30	TRBJ1-1	TRBD1	TGTGCCTGGAACAGGGGGCCCTTAAGCACTGAAGCTTTCTTT	CAWNRGPLSTEAFF
.	TRBV6-8	TRBJ2-1	TRBD2	TGTGCCATCAGTGGGACGGGAGGGAGTGGGGGGCTGGTTGAGCAGTTCTTC	CAISGTGGSGGLVEQFF
medium-sized	TRBV11-3	TRBJ2-4	TRBD2	TGTGCCAGCAGCCCTGACCCTAGCGGGGGGTCGAACATTCAGTACTTC	CASSPDPSGGSNIQYF